This T cell receptor (beta chain) was found in a study of cytomegalovirus exposure and HLA in healthy donors. The PCR made use of 60 Vbeta and 13 Jbeta primers. Here immunoSEQ multiplex PCR was the method, and the copy in TCRdb shows in-frame clones only, minus some. The data contain about 140,000 clones, around 81% of them singletons. V gave up 4 bases and J gave up 12 bases; unmatched junction bases: 9. Germline values: CDR1 SGHKS, CDR2 YYEKEE (reference sequence). The CDR3 is 12 residues long. Material: PBMCs. This chain connects TRBV5-5 to TRBJ1-1; 7 bases match TRBD1. The TCR originated in a man aged 50-60 years in good health and CMV-seronegative. CDR3 DNA: TGTGCCAGCAGCACCCGACAGGGAGAACCTTTCTTT. It codes for CASSTRQGEPFF.